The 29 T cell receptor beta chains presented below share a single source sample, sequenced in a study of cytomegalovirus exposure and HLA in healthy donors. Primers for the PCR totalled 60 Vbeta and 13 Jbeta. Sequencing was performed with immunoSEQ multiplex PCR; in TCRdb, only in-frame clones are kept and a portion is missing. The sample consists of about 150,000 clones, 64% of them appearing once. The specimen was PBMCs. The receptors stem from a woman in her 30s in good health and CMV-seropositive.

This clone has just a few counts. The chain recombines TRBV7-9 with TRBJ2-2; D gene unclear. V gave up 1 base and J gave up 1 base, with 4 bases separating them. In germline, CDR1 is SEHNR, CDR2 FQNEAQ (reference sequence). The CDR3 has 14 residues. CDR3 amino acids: CASSLVGNTGELFF. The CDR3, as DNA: TGTGCCAGCAGCTTAGTCGGGAACACCGGGGAGCTGTTTTTT. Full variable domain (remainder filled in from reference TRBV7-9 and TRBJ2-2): DTGVSQNPRHKITKRGQNVTFRCDPISEHNRLYWYRQTLGQGPEFLTYFQNEAQLEKSRLLSDRFSAERPKGSFSTLEIQRTEQGDSAMYLCASSLVGNTGELFFGEGSRLTVL.

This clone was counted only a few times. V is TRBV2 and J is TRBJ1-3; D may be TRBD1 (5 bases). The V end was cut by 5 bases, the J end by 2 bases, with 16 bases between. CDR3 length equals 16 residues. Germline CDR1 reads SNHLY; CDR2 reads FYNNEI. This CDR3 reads CASSRDSAQTGNTIYF. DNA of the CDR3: TGTGCCAGCAGTCGGGACTCCGCACAAACTGGAAACACCATATATTTT.

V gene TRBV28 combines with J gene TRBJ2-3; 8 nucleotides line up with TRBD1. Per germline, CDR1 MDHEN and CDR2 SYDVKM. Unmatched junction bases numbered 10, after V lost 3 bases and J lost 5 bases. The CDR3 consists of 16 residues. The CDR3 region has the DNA TGTGCCAGCAGTTTGGACGGGACAGGCGATCAAGATACGCAGTATTTT. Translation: CASSLDGTGDQDTQYF. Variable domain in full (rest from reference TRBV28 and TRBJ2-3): DVKVTQSSRYLVKRTGEKVFLECVQDMDHENMFWYRQDPGLGLRLIYFSYDVKMKEKGDIPEGYSVSREKKERFSLILESASTNQTSMYLCASSLDGTGDQDTQYFGPGTRLTVL.

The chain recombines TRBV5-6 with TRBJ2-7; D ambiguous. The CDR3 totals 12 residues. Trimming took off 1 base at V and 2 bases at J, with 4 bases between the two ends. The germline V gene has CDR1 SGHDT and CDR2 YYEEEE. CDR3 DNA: TGTGCCAGCAGCTTGAGCCCCTACGAGCAGTACTTC. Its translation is CASSLSPYEQYF.

The CDR3 nucleotides read TGCAGCGTGCGCGGGGGGGCTGGCTATGAGCAGTTCTTC. Translated, it gives CSVRGGAGYEQFF. The V call is TRBV29-1, the J call TRBJ2-1; 9 nucleotides line up with TRBD2. This CDR3 has 13 residues. Germline CDR1 and CDR2: SQVTM and ANQGSEA. V shed 6 bases and J 8 bases; nucleotides not matched to a gene: 8.

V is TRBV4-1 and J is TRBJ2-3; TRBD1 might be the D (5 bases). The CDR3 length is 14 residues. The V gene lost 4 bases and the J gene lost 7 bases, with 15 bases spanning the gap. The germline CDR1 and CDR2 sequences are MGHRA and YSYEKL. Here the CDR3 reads CASSPLILGHTQYF. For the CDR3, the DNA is TGCGCCAGCAGCCCTCTGATCCTGGGGCATACGCAGTATTTT.

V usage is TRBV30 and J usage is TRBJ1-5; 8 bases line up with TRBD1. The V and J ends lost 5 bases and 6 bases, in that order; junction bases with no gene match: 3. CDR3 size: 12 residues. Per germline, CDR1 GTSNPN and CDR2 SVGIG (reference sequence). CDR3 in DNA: TGTGCCTGGGACAGGGGAGGTCAGCCCCAGCATTTT. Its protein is CAWDRGGQPQHF.

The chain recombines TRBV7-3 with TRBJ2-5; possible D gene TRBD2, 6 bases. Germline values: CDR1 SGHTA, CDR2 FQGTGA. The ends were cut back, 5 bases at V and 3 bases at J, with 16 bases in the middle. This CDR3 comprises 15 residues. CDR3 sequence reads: CASSKTRDSKETQYF. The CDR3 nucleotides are TGTGCCAGCAGCAAGACCCGGGACTCTAAAGAGACCCAGTACTTC.

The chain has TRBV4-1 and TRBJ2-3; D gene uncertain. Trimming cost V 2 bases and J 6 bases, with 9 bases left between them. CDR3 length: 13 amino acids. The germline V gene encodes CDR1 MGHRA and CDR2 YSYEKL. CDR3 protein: CASSQPFRDTQYF. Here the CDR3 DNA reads TGCGCCAGCAGCCAACCCTTCAGGGATACGCAGTATTTT.

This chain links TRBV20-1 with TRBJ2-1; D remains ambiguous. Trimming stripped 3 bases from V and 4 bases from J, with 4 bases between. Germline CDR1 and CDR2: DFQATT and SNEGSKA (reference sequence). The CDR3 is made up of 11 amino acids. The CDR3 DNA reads TGCAGTGCTAGTCCGTACAATGAGCAGTTCTTC. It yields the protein CSASPYNEQFF.

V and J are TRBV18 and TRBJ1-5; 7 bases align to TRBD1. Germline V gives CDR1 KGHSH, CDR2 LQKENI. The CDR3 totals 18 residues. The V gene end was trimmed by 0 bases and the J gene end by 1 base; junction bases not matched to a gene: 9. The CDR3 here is CASSPPLGQAQSNQPQHF. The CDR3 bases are TGTGCCAGCTCACCACCACTAGGACAGGCGCAGAGCAATCAGCCCCAGCATTTT.

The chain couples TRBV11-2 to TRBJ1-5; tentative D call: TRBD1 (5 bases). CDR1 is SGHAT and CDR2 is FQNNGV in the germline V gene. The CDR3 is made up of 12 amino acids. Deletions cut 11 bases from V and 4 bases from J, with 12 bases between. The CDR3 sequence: CALRGPNQPQHF. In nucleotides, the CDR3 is TGTGCCCTGCGGGGACCTAATCAGCCCCAGCATTTT.

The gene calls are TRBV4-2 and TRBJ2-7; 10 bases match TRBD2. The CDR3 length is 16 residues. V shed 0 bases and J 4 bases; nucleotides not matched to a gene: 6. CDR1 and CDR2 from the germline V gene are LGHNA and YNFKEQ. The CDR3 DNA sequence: TGTGCCAGCAGCCAAGATTTAGCGGGGGGCCATTACGAGCAGTACTTC. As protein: CASSQDLAGGHYEQYF.

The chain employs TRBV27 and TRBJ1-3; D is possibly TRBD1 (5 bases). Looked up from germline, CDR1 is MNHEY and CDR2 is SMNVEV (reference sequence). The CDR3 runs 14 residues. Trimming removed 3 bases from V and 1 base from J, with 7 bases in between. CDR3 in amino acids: CASSFGGSGNTIYF. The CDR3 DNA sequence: TGTGCCAGCAGTTTCGGGGGTTCTGGAAACACCATATATTTT.

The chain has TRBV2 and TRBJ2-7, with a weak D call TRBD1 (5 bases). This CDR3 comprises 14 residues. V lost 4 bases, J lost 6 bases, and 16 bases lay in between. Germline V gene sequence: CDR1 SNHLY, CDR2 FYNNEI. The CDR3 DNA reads TGTGCCAGCAGTGTTGCCAGGGTGTACTCCGAGCAGTACTTC. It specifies CASSVARVYSEQYF.

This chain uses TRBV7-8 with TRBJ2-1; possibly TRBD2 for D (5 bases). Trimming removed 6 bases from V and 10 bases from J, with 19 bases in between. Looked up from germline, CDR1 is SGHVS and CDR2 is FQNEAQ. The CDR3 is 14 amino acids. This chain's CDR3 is CASRGLAARMEQFF. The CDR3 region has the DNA TGTGCCAGCAGGGGCCTAGCAGCCCGCATGGAGCAGTTCTTC.

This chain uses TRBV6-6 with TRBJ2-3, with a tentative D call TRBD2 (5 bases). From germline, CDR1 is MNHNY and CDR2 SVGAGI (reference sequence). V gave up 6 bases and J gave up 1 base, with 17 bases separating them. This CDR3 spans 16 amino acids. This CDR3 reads CASRNGRRAGTDTQYF. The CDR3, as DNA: TGTGCCAGCAGAAACGGGCGGCGGGCCGGCACAGATACGCAGTATTTT.

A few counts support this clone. The CDR3 nucleotides read TGTGCCAGCAGTTCAGCCGGGTACTATGGCTACACCTTC. This sequence encodes CASSSAGYYGYTF. The chain couples TRBV6-5 to TRBJ1-2; no firm D call. Germline-derived CDR1 and CDR2 are MNHEY and SVGAGI. The V end was cut by 4 bases, the J end by 3 bases, with 9 bases between. The CDR3 totals 13 residues.

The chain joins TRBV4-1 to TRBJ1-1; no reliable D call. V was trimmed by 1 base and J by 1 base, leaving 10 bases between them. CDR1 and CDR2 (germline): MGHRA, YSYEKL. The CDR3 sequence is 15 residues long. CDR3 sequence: CASSQGYSKNTEAFF. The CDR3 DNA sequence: TGCGCCAGCAGCCAAGGTTACTCTAAGAACACTGAAGCTTTCTTT.

CDR3 amino acids: CASSVTPFGDTIYF. CDR3 DNA sequence: TGTGCCAGCAGCGTAACTCCTTTCGGGGACACCATATATTTT. V is TRBV9 and J is TRBJ1-3; unclear D gene. The V end was cut by 1 base, the J end by 8 bases, with 13 bases between. CDR1 is SGDLS, CDR2 YYNGEE, per germline. CDR3 size: 14 residues. Variable domain in full (rest from reference TRBV9 and TRBJ1-3): DSGVTQTPKHLITATGQRVTLRCSPRSGDLSVYWYQQSLDQGLQFLIQYYNGEERAKGNILERFSAQQFPDLHSELNLSSLELGDSALYFCASSVTPFGDTIYFGEGSWLTVV.

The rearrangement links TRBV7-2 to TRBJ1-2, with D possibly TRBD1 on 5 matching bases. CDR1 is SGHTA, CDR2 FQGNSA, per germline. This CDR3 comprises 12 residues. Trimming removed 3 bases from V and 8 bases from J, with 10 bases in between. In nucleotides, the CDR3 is TGTGCCAGCAGCTTTGGGGGGACGGGCTACACCTTC. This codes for CASSFGGTGYTF.

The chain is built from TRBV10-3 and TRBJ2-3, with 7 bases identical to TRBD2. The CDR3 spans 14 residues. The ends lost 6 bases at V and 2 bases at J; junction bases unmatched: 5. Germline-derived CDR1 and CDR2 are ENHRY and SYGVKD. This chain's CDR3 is CAIRWGGATDTQYF. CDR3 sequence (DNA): TGTGCCATCAGGTGGGGGGGAGCCACAGATACGCAGTATTTT.

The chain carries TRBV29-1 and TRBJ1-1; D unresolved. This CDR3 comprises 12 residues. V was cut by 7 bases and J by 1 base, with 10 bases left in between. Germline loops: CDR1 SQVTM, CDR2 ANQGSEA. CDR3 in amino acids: CSAGRGNTEAFF. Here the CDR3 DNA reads TGCAGCGCCGGGAGAGGGAACACTGAAGCTTTCTTT.

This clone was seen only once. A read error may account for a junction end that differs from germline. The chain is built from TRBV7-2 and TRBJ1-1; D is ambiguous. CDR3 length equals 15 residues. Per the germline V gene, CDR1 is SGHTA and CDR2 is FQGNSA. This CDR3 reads CVSSLTRGGNTEAFF. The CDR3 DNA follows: TGTGTCAGCAGCTTAACGCGGGGTGGGAACACTGAAGCTTTCTTT. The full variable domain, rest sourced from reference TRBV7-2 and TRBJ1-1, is GAGVSQSPSNKVTEKGKDVELRCDPISGHTALYWYRQSLGQGLEFLIYFQGNSAPDKSGLPSDRFSAERTGGSVSTLTIQRTQQEDSAVYLCVSSLTRGGNTEAFFGQGTRLTVV.

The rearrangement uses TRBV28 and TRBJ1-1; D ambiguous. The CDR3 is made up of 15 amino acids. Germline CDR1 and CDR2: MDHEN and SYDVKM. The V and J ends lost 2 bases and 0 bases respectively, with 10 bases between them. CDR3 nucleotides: TGTGCCAGCAGTTTAAACCAGGTCTTGAACACTGAAGCTTTCTTT. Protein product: CASSLNQVLNTEAFF. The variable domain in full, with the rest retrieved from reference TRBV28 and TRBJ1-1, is DVKVTQSSRYLVKRTGEKVFLECVQDMDHENMFWYRQDPGLGLRLIYFSYDVKMKEKGDIPEGYSVSREKKERFSLILESASTNQTSMYLCASSLNQVLNTEAFFGQGTRLTVV.

CDR3 sequence (DNA): TGCGCCAGCAGCTTGGTTGGGGGGTCGAATCAGCCCCAGCATTTT. Protein: CASSLVGGSNQPQHF. This chain links TRBV5-1 with TRBJ1-5, with TRBD1 as a possible D gene (5 bases). With 0 bases removed from V and 4 bases from J, the gap between germline ends came to 11 bases. Germline lookup yields CDR1 SGHRS and CDR2 YFSETQ. The CDR3 is made up of 15 amino acids.

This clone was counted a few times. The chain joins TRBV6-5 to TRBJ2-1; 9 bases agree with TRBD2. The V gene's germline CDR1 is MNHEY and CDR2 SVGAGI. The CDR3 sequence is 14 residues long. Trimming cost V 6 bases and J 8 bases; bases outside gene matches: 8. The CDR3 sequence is CASSPGLAWDEQFF. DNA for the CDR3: TGTGCCAGCAGCCCGGGACTAGCTTGGGATGAGCAGTTCTTC.

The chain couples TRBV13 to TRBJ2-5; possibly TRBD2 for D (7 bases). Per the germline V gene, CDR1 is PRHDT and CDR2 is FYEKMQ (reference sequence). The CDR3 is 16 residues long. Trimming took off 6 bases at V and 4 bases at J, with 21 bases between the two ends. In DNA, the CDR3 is TGTGCCAGCAGGGGGGGGAACCCGGACAGCCTAGAGACCCAGTACTTC. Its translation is CASRGGNPDSLETQYF.

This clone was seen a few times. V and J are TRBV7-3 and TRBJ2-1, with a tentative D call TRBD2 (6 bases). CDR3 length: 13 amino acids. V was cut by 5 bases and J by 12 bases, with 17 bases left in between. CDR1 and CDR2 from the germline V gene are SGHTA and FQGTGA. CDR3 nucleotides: TGTGCCAGCAGCGACTTGGTAGCGGACGTGCAGTTCTTC. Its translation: CASSDLVADVQFF. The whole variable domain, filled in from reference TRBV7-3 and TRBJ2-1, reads GAGVSQTPSNKVTEKGKYVELRCDPISGHTALYWYRQSLGQGPEFLIYFQGTGAADDSGLPNDRFFAVRPEGSVSTLKIQRTERGDSAVYLCASSDLVADVQFFGPGTRLTVL.